This TCR beta chain was found in a study of cytomegalovirus exposure and HLA in healthy donors (dated by TCRdb to about 2017). The study in broad terms: An earlier analysis of more than 550 of the donors reported approximately 260 Gb of sequence data and 95 million to 140 million unique TCR beta sequences obtained from 150 million to 200 million T cells. Around 320 gigabases of sequencing data and around 87 million unique TCR sequences were included in an early release covering 500 to 750 HLA-typed donors. Of the 350 to 450 genotyped donors, less than 90% were placed in the genetic ancestry cluster associated with self-reported Caucasian donors. The study aimed to test whether cataloging public T cell receptors could reveal signatures of past pathogen exposure. Using immunosequencing, the study profiled T cell repertoires from around 670 subjects and related those repertoires to cytomegalovirus serostatus. Along with the roughly 700-subject first cohort, a separate validation cohort of over a hundred different subjects was used. High-throughput TCR immunosequencing, statistical association of individual TCRs with disease status, and machine learning were combined to predict cytomegalovirus infection status. To study patterns of TCR occurrence, a later analysis re-analyzed previously published TCR beta repertoires from 666 donors and added high-resolution HLA genotyping. The later analysis used no new phenotypic data to find candidate immune exposures, relying instead on TCR beta sequences and their occurrence across donors. To decide whether each TCR beta V gene segment behaved as functional or pseudogenic, an earlier analysis of approximately 620 of the donors relied on high-throughput TCR beta sequencing. Donor age, sex, ethnicity and CMV serostatus were compiled alongside the repertoire data. A later genetic analysis took genome-wide SNP genotypes for about 65% of the 666 donors and used that subset as a discovery cohort. Every repertoire in the discovery cohort had been generated on one and the same sequencing platform. Class I and class II HLA loci were covered by the typing at four-digit resolution. The number of donors typed differed by locus, with about 629-630 for A, B, C, DRB1 and DQB1, more than 500 for DQA1, about 610 for DPA1, and over 400 for DPB1. Because of strong linkage in the cohort, roughly five DR-DQ haplotypes were treated as single units for association and clustering. On average, around 240,000 unique TCR beta nucleotide sequences were sequenced per donor among a few hundred genotyped donors of the cohort, with roughly 18% of those sequences being non-productive.

This clone was picked up one time. Its target antigen remains unknown. One base away there is no much larger clone; base qualities are not given. The cohort comprised hundreds of healthy bone marrow donors. All cohort members were sampled while nominally healthy, although unrecorded immune exposures were likely present. The donor was CMV seropositive and was included in the group of 290 or so seropositive cohort members. Every donor gave a peripheral blood sample, and the peripheral blood mononuclear cells from that sample were used for TCR beta sequencing. The Qiagen DNeasy Blood Extraction Kit was used to extract genomic DNA from the blood cell samples. Library preparation was by the immunoSEQ multiplex PCR assay. The multiplex PCR relied on a mix of 60 forward primers for TCR Vbeta segments and 13 reverse primers for TCR Jbeta segments. A multiplex PCR assay on genomic DNA amplified the CDR3 region of rearranged TCR beta genes. The Illumina HiSeq System was used to sequence the amplified TCR beta libraries as 87-base-pair reads. In the source study's methods: Across the 700 or so repertoires, a later analysis counted approximately 75 million unique TCR beta chains, 9 million to 14 million of which were shared by at least two donors. To remove PCR and sequencing errors, raw reads were error-corrected and collapsed into unique sequences using a nearest-neighbor algorithm that merged closely related sequences. V, D and J gene segments were assigned by aligning CDR3 sequences to IMGT reference sequences. For a sequence to be retained, at least a six-nucleotide match to both a V gene segment and a J gene segment was required. A rearrangement counted as productive if the CDR3 had no stop codons and remained in frame with V and J, and every other rearrangement counted as non-productive. CDR3 was defined by IMGT convention, running from the second conserved V-encoded cysteine to the conserved J-encoded phenylalanine. The earlier analysis of 500 to 600 of the donors excluded sequences that lacked an unambiguous match to a single V gene segment. An earlier analysis of several hundred of the donors called V segments functional above 56.7% productive rearrangements and segregating when the between-donor standard deviation exceeded 5%. To diagnose cytomegalovirus status from the catalog of TCR beta chain sequences, a statistical classification framework was built. In a later analysis, V and J genes were assigned by comparing TCR nucleotide sequences against IMGT/GENE-DB human TR gene sequences. In a later analysis, CDR3 sequences and most-parsimonious VDJ recombination scenarios were assigned using the TCRdist pipeline. A later analysis defined each TCR beta chain by its CDR3 amino acid sequence plus V-gene family, and excluded reads lacking a unique V-gene family. In a later analysis, around 600 highly shared, low-generation-probability nucleotide sequences were removed to address suspected cross-contamination and a sequencing artifact. A later analysis calculated a clonal expansion index for each public chain from normalized within-repertoire ranks of inferred template counts. A later analysis computed generation probabilities with a VDJ recombination model fitted to out-of-frame rearrangements, and checked the results against IGoR. A later analysis scored TCR-TCR, TCR-HLA and TCR-CMV co-occurrence with hypergeometric tests, applying a repertoire-size bias correction to TCR pairs. To estimate false discovery rates, a later analysis permuted the HLA or CMV assignments 20 times. A later analysis grouped co-occurring TCRs with DBSCAN, adding TCRdist sequence similarity when clustering within HLA-allele-positive subsets. Co-occurrence clustering excluded repertoires with fewer than 30,000 or more than 120,000 public chains, plus five with anomalous nucleotide sharing. TCRdb provides this immuneACCESS table in a form limited to in-frame rearrangements. Some clones are lacking; in checked studies, under half of them reflect an unresolved V gene, and why the rest are absent is not known. Clonal size and the V and J genes are those of that table, whereas D and trimming came from the DNA. In all, the sample holds roughly 100,000 clones, and 12% of those were seen once. The ten largest make up roughly a sixth of the sample.

Cut back by 5 bases and 2 bases, the V and J ends lie 12 bases apart. The germline V gene gives CDR1 as SGHAT and CDR2 as FQNNGV. Measured from the cysteine to the phenylalanine, the CDR3 is 14 residues long. Left in the record is the CDR3 DNA by itself, 42 bases read in frame from the first base. What the research found in general, with its limitations: The study gave a list of some 150 TCR beta chains associated with cytomegalovirus. Correlated functional status among segregating V segments might reflect linkage disequilibrium, but an unknown experimental factor could not be ruled out. CMV serostatus was the only immune exposure information available for the cohort. An association between a missense DCLRE1C variant and V-gene and J-gene trimming of TCR beta chains was found in a later genetic analysis and replicated in an independent cohort. In a later analysis, HLA-associated TCR beta chains were found to be more clonally expanded and to have lower generation probabilities than equally common non-associated chains. In an earlier analysis of fewer than 700 of the donors, most TCR beta V segments appeared in productive rearrangements about 87% or about 30% of the time, broadly matching IMGT annotations. Most CMV-associated TCR beta chains appeared to be HLA-restricted in a later analysis, and the HLA associations seemed to be driven largely by CMV exposure. In a later analysis, the rate of TCR association differed among HLA loci, with DRB1 alleles having the most associated TCRs and HLA-C alleles having the fewest. HLA typing was unavailable for some donors at each locus, so association tests used only the typed subset. In a later analysis, several top co-occurrence clusters were reported to appear linked to parvovirus B19, influenza, CMV and Epstein-Barr virus. Assigning TCR associations to individual alleles was difficult when HLA alleles, especially DR and DQ, strongly co-occurred. Roughly uniform sequencing depth across donors was assumed in presence/absence analyses, although this assumption may not hold. A few of the identified cytomegalovirus-associated TCR beta chains were confirmed in vitro to be specific for cytomegalovirus antigens. Because the 87-base-pair reads could not distinguish some IMGT-functional V segments, including TRBV6-2 and TRBV6-3, those segments were excluded. A further reported finding was that TCR beta sequences accurately predicted the HLA-A and HLA-B alleles for most subjects in the first cohort. A group of highly shared sequence variants was considered likely to be a technical artifact of the sequencing pipeline. Most TCR sequences were seen in very few donors, while some public TCRs were found in many individuals. In a later genetic analysis, fewer N-insertions in productive TCRs were reported among donors in an Asian-associated ancestry cluster than the roughly 700-donor mean. Because counts were too low, approximately 18 rarely observed V segments, including chromosome 9 orphons, were excluded from the earlier analysis of 587 of the donors. A later analysis associated about 17,000 TCR beta sequences with specific HLA alleles at a false discovery rate of 0.05. According to the authors, the approach could potentially be generalized to other disease states and immunological phenotypes. Only TCR beta chains were sequenced in this cohort, and the absence of alpha or paired-chain data limited detectable features. Cytomegalovirus status was reported to be diagnosed by the classifier with high specificity and sensitivity in both the original and validation cohorts.

The sequenced material came from PBMCs. The receptor chain draws on TRBV11-2 and TRBJ2-5; possibly the D gene is TRBD2, per 6 matching bases. The TCR originated in a man aged 40-50 years in good health and CMV-seropositive. This receptor has the CDR3 CASSPGLSQETQYF. The bases read TGTGCCAGCAGCCCCGGACTAAGTCAAGAGACCCAGTACTTC.